The rows below give T cell receptor beta chains drawn from one sample of a study of blood T cell repertoires in COVID-19. Repertoires were generated with immunoSEQ multiplex PCR, while TCRdb's copy carries only in-frame clones and drops some. The sample contains approximately 15,000 clones, around 92% of which appear only once. Sequencing was done on a sample of peripheral blood. The receptors derive from a human donor in a cohort sampled during active COVID-19. The CDR3 runs from the conserved cysteine through the conserved F or W. The D gene is left open where the match is weak. The listing skips clone size in some rows; elsewhere it reads once, few, many or a size class.

>TRBJ2-6|TRBV4-1|TRBD2|NA
TGCGCCAGCAGTCCCGGGGGGGGCCCCGGGGCCAACGTCCTGACTTTC
CASSPGGGPGANVLTF
>TRBJ2-2|TRBV4-2|TRBD2|NA
TGTGCCAGCAGCCTCACTAGCGGATACACCGGGGAGCTGTTTTTT
CASSLTSGYTGELFF
>TRBJ2-3|TRBV9|NA|NA
TGTGCCAGCAGCGTAGCTGGAGTCGGGGGCACAGATACGCAGTATTTT
CASSVAGVGGTDTQYF
>TRBJ1-1|TRBV5-8|TRBD1|NA
TGTGCCAGCAGCCGGGGACAGGGGGGGACTGAAGCTTTCTTT
CASSRGQGGTEAFF
>TRBJ2-1|TRBV6-5|TRBD2|NA
TGTGCCAGCAGTTACGGACTAGCGGGATCCTACAATGAGCAGTTCTTC
CASSYGLAGSYNEQFF
>TRBJ2-6|TRBV7-7|NA|NA
TGTGCCAGCAGCCGTACAGACAGGAGCTCTGGGGCCAACGTCCTGACTTTC
CASSRTDRSSGANVLTF
>TRBJ1-4|TRBV14|TRBD1|NA
TGTGCCAGCAGCCAAGGCGGGACAGGACGTTGGGCGCTTGATGAAAAACTGTTTTTT
CASSQGGTGRWALDEKLFF
>TRBJ1-2|TRBV19|TRBD1|NA
TGTGCCAGTGCTGGGGACAGGTATGGCTACACCTTC
CASAGDRYGYTF
>TRBJ2-3|TRBV7-9|TRBD1|NA
TGTGCCAGCAGCTTGGGGACAGGGGCTACGAGCACAGATACGCAGTATTTT
CASSLGTGATSTDTQYF
>TRBJ1-1|TRBV5-4|NA|NA
TGTGCCAGCAGCTTGGGGGCAGGGACTGAAGCTTTCTTT
CASSLGAGTEAFF
>TRBJ1-6|TRBV10-3|TRBD1|NA
TGTGCCATCAGGGACAGGGGGAACCATAATTCACCCCTCCACTTT
CAIRDRGNHNSPLHF
>TRBJ1-5|TRBV27|TRBD1|NA
TGTGCCAGCAGTCCCCGACAGGGAACGGATCAGCCCCAGCATTTT
CASSPRQGTDQPQHF
>TRBJ1-2|TRBV18|NA|NA
TGTGCCAGCTCCCCGGACAGCGAGGGTTACTATGGCTACACCTTC
CASSPDSEGYYGYTF
>TRBJ1-5|TRBV7-8|TRBD1|NA
TGTGCCAGCAGCTGGGGACAGCGAAATCAGCCCCAGCATTTT
CASSWGQRNQPQHF
>TRBJ1-2|TRBV3-1/TRBV3-2|NA|NA
TGTGCCAGCAGCCAAAAGGGGCAGGGTGGCTACACCTTC
CASSQKGQGGYTF
>TRBJ1-6|TRBV5-1|TRBD1|once
TGCGCCAGCAGCTTGGATGGCGGACAGGGGAATTCACCCCTCCACTTT
CASSLDGGQGNSPLHF
>TRBJ1-5|TRBV19|NA|NA
TGTGCCAGTAGTAGGGGAGGTTTGCAGCCCCAGCATTTT
CASSRGGLQPQHF
>TRBJ2-5|TRBV3-1/TRBV3-2|TRBD1|NA
TGTGCCAGCAGCCGACAGGGTCGAGAGACCCAGTACTTC
CASSRQGRETQYF
>TRBJ2-7|TRBV19|NA|NA
TGTGCCAGTAGTAACAGGATCTCCTACGAGCAGTACTTC
CASSNRISYEQYF
>TRBJ2-7|TRBV10-3|TRBD1|NA
TGTGCCATGCGGTCGGCAGGGGGAAACGAGCAGTACTTC
CAMRSAGGNEQYF
>TRBJ2-5|TRBV3-1/TRBV3-2|NA|NA
TGTGCCAGCAGCCAAGATGGAGGTAGCCAAGAGACCCAGTACTTC
CASSQDGGSQETQYF
>TRBJ1-2|TRBV6-2/TRBV6-3|TRBD1|once
TGTGCCAGCAGTCACCTCGGGACAGCCTATGGCTACACCTTC
CASSHLGTAYGYTF
>TRBJ1-5|TRBV29-1|TRBD1|NA
TGCAGCGTCGCACAGGGGGTGAGCAATCAGCCCCAGCATTTT
CSVAQGVSNQPQHF
>TRBJ2-1|TRBV6-4|NA|NA
TGTGCCAGCAGTGACCAAGGACTATACAATGAGCAGTTCTTC
CASSDQGLYNEQFF
>TRBJ1-2|TRBV9|TRBD1|NA
TGTGCCAGCAGCGTAGTTACAGGGGGTATGGGCTACACCTTC
CASSVVTGGMGYTF
>TRBJ1-2|TRBV19|NA|few
TGTGCCAGTAGCGACCCGGGGTATGGCTACACCTTC
CASSDPGYGYTF
>TRBJ1-6|TRBV5-1|NA|NA
TGCGCCAGCAGCTTGGGAGCAGGGGATAGTTCACCCCTCCACTTT
CASSLGAGDSSPLHF
>TRBJ1-1|TRBV3-1/TRBV3-2|TRBD1|NA
TGTGCCAGCAGCCCCGCAGGGGGCGCCCTTGAAGCTTTCTTT
CASSPAGGALEAFF
>TRBJ1-3|TRBV5-1|NA|NA
TGCGCCAGCAGCCCGGGAGGGATTGGAAACACCATATATTTT
CASSPGGIGNTIYF
>TRBJ2-7|TRBV10-1|TRBD1|NA
TGCGCCAGCGGGGACAGTTCCTACGAGCAGTACTTC
CASGDSSYEQYF
>TRBJ2-7|TRBV5-1|TRBD1|NA
TGCGCCAGCAGCGGATGGACAGGTTATTCTGAGGAGCAGTACTTC
CASSGWTGYSEEQYF
>TRBJ1-2|TRBV18|TRBD1|NA
TGTGCCAGCTCACCGAACATAGGGACAGGGGCCTATGGCTACACCTTC
CASSPNIGTGAYGYTF
>TRBJ2-6|TRBV29-1|NA|once
TGCAGCGTTGGAGCTTCGGCAGGGTTTATGGCGGGGGCCAACGTCCTGACTTTC
CSVGASAGFMAGANVLTF
>TRBJ1-5|TRBV19|TRBD1|NA
TGTGCCAGTAGGGGACCGGGACAGGGAAGCAATCAGCCCCAGCATTTT
CASRGPGQGSNQPQHF
>TRBJ1-3|TRBV19|NA|NA
TGTGCCAGTAGCGACCCTATCGGGGAATCTGGAAACACCATATATTTT
CASSDPIGESGNTIYF
>TRBJ2-3|TRBV27|NA|NA
TGTGCCAGCAGCCCCCGGGAAGATACGCAGTATTTT
CASSPREDTQYF
>TRBJ2-5|TRBV18|NA|NA
TGTGCCAGCTCACCACGCGGGGGCACAGAGACCCAGTACTTC
CASSPRGGTETQYF
>TRBJ2-3|TRBV24-1|NA|NA
TGTGCCACCAGTGATCCCACAGGAACCACAGATACGCAGTATTTT
CATSDPTGTTDTQYF
>TRBJ2-2|TRBV19|TRBD1|NA
TGTGCCAGTTTAACGACAGGGTTGTACACCGGGGAGCTGTTTTTT
CASLTTGLYTGELFF
>TRBJ2-1|TRBV27|TRBD1|NA
TGTGCCAGCAGGGTCACAGGGGTTTTTGGCAATGAGCAGTTCTTC
CASRVTGVFGNEQFF
>TRBJ2-5|TRBV25-1|TRBD1|NA
TGTGCCAGCAGTGAGGGACAGGGGTATGGAGAGACCCAGTACTTC
CASSEGQGYGETQYF
>TRBJ1-6|TRBV11-2|NA|few
TGTGCCAGCAGAAGACCAGGGGAAGCTTCACCCCTCCACTTT
CASRRPGEASPLHF
>TRBJ1-4|TRBV3-1/TRBV3-2|NA|once
TGTGCCAGCAGCCAAACCGGGACATCTGAGAAACTGTTTTTT
CASSQTGTSEKLFF
>TRBJ2-3|TRBV5-1|TRBD1|NA
TGCGCCAGCAGCCCGGGACAGCCTAGCACAGATACGCAGTATTTT
CASSPGQPSTDTQYF
>TRBJ2-7|TRBV19|NA|NA
TGTGCCAGTAGTATAGATATGACAGGATTTTACGAGCAGTACTTC
CASSIDMTGFYEQYF
>TRBJ2-3|TRBV19|TRBD2|NA
TGTGCCAGTAGCGCTACTAGCGTCGGCACAGATACGCAGTATTTT
CASSATSVGTDTQYF
>TRBJ1-5|TRBV19|TRBD1|NA
TGTGCCAGTAGTATCCGCGACAGGGGGTTTGATCAGCCCCAGCATTTT
CASSIRDRGFDQPQHF
>TRBJ1-1|TRBV3-1/TRBV3-2|TRBD1|NA
TGTGCCAGCAGCCATGCGACAGGGACAACCGATCGGAACACTGAAGCTTTCTTT
CASSHATGTTDRNTEAFF